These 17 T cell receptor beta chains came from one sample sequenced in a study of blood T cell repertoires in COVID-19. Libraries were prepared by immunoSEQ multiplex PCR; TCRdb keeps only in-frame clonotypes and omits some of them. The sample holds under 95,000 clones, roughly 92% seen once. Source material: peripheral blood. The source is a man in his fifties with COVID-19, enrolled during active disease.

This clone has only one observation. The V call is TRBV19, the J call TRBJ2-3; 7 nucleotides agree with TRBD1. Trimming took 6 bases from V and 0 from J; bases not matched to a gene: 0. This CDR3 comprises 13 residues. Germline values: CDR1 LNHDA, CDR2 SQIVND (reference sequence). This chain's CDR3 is CASRTGSTDTQYF. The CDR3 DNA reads TGTGCCAGTAGGACAGGGAGCACAGATACGCAGTATTTT.

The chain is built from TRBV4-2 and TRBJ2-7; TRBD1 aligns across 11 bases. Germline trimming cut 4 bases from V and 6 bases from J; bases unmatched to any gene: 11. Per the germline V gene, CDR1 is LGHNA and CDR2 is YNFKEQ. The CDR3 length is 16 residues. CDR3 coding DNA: TGTGCCAGCAGCCTTAATCCGGGACAGGGGGGCGGCGAGCAGTACTTC. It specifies CASSLNPGQGGGEQYF.

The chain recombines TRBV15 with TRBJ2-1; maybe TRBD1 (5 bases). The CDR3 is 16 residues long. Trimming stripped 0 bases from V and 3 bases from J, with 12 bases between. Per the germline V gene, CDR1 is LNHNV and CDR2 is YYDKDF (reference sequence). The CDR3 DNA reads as TGTGCCACCAGCAGAGAGGTAGGGGCTTTCTACAATGAGCAGTTCTTC. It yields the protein CATSREVGAFYNEQFF.

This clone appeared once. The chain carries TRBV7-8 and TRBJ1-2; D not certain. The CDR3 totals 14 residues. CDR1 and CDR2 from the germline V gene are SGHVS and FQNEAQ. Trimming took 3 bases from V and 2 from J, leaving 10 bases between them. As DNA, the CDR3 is TGTGCCAGCAGCTTCGGAGGAGGGAACTATGGCTACACCTTC. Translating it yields CASSFGGGNYGYTF.

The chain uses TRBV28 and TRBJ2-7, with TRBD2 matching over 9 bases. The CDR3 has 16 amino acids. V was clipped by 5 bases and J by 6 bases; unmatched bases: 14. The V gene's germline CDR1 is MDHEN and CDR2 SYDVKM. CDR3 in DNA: TGTGCCAGCAGTCGGATTAGCGGGAGTGGGGTGGTCGAGCAGTACTTC. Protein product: CASSRISGSGVVEQYF.

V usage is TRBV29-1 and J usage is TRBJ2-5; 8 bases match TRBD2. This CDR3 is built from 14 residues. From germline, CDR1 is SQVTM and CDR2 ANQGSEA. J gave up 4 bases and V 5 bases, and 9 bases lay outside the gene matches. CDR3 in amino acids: CSVIVAGFGETQYF. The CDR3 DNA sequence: TGCAGCGTTATAGTAGCGGGATTCGGAGAGACCCAGTACTTC.

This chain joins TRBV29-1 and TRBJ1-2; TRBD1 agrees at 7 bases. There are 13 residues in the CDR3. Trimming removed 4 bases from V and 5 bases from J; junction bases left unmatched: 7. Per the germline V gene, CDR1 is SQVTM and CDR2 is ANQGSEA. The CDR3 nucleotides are TGCAGCGTTGCAGGGGGTCAGGAATATGGCTACACCTTC. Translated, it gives CSVAGGQEYGYTF.

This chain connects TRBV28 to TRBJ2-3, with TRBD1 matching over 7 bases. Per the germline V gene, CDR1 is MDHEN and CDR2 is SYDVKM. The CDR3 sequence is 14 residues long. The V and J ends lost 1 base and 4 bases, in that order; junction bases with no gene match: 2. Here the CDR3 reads CASSLSQGADTQYF. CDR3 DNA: TGTGCCAGCAGTTTATCTCAGGGGGCAGATACGCAGTATTTT.

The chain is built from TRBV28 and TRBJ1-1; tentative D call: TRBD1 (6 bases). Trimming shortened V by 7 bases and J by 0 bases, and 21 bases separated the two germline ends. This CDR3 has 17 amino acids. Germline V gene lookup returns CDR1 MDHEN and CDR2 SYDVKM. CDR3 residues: CASMGVRTATLNTEAFF. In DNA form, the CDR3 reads TGTGCCAGCATGGGGGTGCGGACAGCCACCTTGAACACTGAAGCTTTCTTT.

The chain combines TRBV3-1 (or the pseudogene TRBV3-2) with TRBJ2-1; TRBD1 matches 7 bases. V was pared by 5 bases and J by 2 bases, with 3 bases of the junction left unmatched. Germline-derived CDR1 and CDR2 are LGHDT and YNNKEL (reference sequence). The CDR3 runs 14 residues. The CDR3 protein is CASSRDRAYNEQFF. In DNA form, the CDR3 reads TGTGCCAGCAGCAGGGACAGAGCCTACAATGAGCAGTTCTTC.

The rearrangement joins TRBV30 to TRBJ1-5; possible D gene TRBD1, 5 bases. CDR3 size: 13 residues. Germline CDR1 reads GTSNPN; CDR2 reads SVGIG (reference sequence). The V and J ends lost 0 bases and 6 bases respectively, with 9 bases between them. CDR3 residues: CAWSVQETQPQHF. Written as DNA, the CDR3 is TGTGCCTGGAGTGTACAGGAGACTCAGCCCCAGCATTTT.

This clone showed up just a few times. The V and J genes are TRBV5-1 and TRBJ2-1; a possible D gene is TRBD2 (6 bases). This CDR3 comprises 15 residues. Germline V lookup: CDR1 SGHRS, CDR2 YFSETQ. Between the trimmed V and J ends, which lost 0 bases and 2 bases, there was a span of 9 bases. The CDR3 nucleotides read TGCGCCAGCAGCTTGGATAGCGGAGCCTACAATGAGCAGTTCTTC. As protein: CASSLDSGAYNEQFF.

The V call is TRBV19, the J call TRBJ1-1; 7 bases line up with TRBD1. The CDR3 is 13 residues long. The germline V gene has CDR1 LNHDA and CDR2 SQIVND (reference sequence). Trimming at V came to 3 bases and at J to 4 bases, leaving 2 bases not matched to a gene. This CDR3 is CASSIPGGTEAFF. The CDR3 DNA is TGTGCCAGTAGTATCCCAGGGGGCACTGAAGCTTTCTTT.

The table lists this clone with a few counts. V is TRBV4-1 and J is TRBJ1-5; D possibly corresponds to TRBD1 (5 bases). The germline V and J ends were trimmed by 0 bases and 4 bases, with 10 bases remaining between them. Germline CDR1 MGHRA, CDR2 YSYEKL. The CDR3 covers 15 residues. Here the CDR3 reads CASSQEWGINQPQHF. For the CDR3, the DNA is TGCGCCAGCAGCCAAGAGTGGGGCATAAATCAGCCCCAGCATTTT.

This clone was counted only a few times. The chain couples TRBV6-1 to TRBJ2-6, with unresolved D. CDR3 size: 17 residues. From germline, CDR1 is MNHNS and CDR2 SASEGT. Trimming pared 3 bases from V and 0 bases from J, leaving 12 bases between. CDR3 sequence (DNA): TGTGCCAGCAGTGAGGCAGGTAGTCTCTCTGGGGCCAACGTCCTGACTTTC. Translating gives CASSEAGSLSGANVLTF.

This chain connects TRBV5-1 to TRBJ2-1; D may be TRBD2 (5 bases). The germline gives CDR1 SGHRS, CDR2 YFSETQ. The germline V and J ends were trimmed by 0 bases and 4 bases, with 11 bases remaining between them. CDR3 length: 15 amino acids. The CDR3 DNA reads TGCGCCAGCAGCTTGGAAGCTAGCCGATACAATGAGCAGTTCTTC. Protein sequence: CASSLEASRYNEQFF.

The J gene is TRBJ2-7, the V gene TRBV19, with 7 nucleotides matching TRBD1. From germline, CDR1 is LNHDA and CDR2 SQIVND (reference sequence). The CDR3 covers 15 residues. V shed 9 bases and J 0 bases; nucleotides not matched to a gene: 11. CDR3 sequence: CASTPGTASSYEQYF. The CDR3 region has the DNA TGTGCCAGCACCCCAGGGACAGCGAGCTCCTACGAGCAGTACTTC. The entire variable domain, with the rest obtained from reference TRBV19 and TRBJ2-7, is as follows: DGGITQSPKYLFRKEGQNVTLSCEQNLNHDAMYWYRQDPGQGLRLIYYSQIVNDFQKGDIAEGYSVSREKKESFPLTVTSAQKNPTAFYLCASTPGTASSYEQYFGPGTRLTVT.